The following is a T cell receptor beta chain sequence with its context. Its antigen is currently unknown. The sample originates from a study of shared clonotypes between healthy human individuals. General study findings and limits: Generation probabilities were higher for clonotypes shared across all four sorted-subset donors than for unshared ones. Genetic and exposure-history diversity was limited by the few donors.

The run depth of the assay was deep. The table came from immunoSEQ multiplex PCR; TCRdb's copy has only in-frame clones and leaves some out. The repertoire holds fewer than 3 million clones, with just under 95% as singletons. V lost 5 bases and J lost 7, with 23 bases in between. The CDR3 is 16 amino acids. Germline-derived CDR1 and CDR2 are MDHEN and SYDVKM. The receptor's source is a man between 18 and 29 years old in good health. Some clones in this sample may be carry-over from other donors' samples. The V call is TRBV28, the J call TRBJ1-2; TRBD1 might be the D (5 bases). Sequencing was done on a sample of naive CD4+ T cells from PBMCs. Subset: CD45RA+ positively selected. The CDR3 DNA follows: TGTGCCAGCAGTCCGGGAGATGGGGCAGCGCGCGGTGGCTACACCTTC. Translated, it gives CASSPGDGAARGGYTF.